The clone carrying this T cell receptor (beta chain) was picked up many times. RNA transcripts gave rise to amplified TCR beta CDR3 regions. The HTBI set primed first-round TCR CDR3 RT-PCR. TCRdb reanalysed the multiplex PCR reads using MiXCR and keeps one entry per CDR3 protein. The sample shows 350,000 or so distinct CDR3 sequences, about 21% of them seen only once. This sample was taken from a study of T cells in Graves' hyperthyroidism and ophthalmopathy. This CDR3 contains 14 residues. Trimming took 5 bases from V and 0 from J; bases not matched to a gene: 4. The germline V gene has CDR1 MNHNS and CDR2 SASEGT.

This TCR derives from a woman aged 45 to 65 with Graves' hyperthyroidism. The V gene is TRBV6-1, the J gene TRBJ2-7; 7 bases align to TRBD1. The sequenced material came from blood. The CDR3 is CASSRRDSSYEQYF. The CDR3 coding sequence is TGTGCCAGCAGTCGACGGGACAGCTCCTACGAGCAGTACTTC.